This is a list of T cell receptor beta chains from one sample in a study of STAT3 mutations in large granular lymphocyte leukemia. Data came from immunoSEQ multiplex PCR; TCRdb stores just in-frame clones and leaves some out. Altogether roughly 4,000 clones are present, approximately 72% being singletons, with the ten largest covering around 70%. Sequences were obtained from peripheral blood mononuclear cells. These receptors were collected from a man aged 55 to 70 with T-cell large granular lymphocyte leukemia. Some clones in this sample may be carry-over from other donors' samples. Both conserved end residues are part of each CDR3.

TRBJ2-5 15 TRBV5-8 CASSLGTGRLETQYF
TRBJ2-7 16 TRBV6-6 CASSYRPGTGRSEQYF
TRBJ2-1 14 TRBV30 CAGGKTSGSGEQFF
TRBJ1-6 13 TRBV5-4 CASSFQGSSPLHF
TRBJ2-2 19 TRBV7-9 CASSQTRTSGGVNTGELFF
TRBJ2-1 13 TRBV7-9 CASSFTSGPEQFF
TRBJ1-5 13 TRBV29-1 CSVGTGANQPQHF
TRBJ1-5 15 TRBV18 CASSPMGDSNQPQHF
TRBJ2-5 16 TRBV9 CASSVDQFMRMETQYF
TRBJ2-1 15 TRBV6-5 CASSHPRGGMNEQFF
TRBJ1-6 13 TRBV5-4 CASSFGTHSPLHF
TRBJ2-5 13 TRBV30 CAWRAYDSGTQYF
TRBJ1-2 13 TRBV7-9 CASSLGGVRGYTF
TRBJ2-1 12 TRBV18 CASTYRYNEQFF
TRBJ1-1 13 TRBV5-4 CASSLGDNTEAFF
TRBJ1-2 15 TRBV5-4 CASSREGGPGYGYTF
TRBJ1-5 14 TRBV6-6 CASSYGMPNQPQHF
TRBJ1-2 14 TRBV5-1 CASSLGGSGYGYTF
TRBJ2-7 15 TRBV5-1 CASSSGLAGSYEQYF
TRBJ2-2 13 TRBV5-1 CASSLSGSGELFF
TRBJ2-7 13 TRBV5-1 CASSLTGTYEQYF
TRBJ1-5 16 TRBV30 CAWSRPTEYSNQPQHF
TRBJ1-2 15 TRBV5-1 CASSADRGLYYGYTF
TRBJ2-2 14 TRBV5-1 CASSLGSGTGELFF
TRBJ2-1 11 TRBV9 CASEGAGRLFF
TRBJ1-6 14 TRBV27 CASSLGTGFSPLHF
TRBJ2-7 14 TRBV27 CASSVNPAMYEQYF
TRBJ1-2 13 TRBV30 CAWSRDRPQGYTF
TRBJ1-1 14 TRBV18 CASSPPRGGNLAFF
TRBJ1-5 14 TRBV28 CASGAGGTNQPQHF
TRBJ2-7 15 TRBV5-1 CASSLDGTGFGEQYF
TRBJ1-6 13 TRBV5-6 CASSLPADSPLHF
TRBJ1-5 14 TRBV5-1 CASSPDSRNQPQHF